This TCR beta chain is from a study of CD8 T cells in ankylosing spondylitis. Study-wide points: A TCR beta motif of under 10 highly homologous variants appeared characteristic of ankylosing spondylitis blood.

At least ten counts were recorded for this clonotype. What it binds is not known. TCRdb reprocessed the 5' RACE reads with MiXCR, giving one entry per CDR3 protein. The sample yields more than 150,000 distinct CDR3 sequences, around 13% seen once. The CDR3 totals 14 residues. The V segment lost 7 bases and the J segment 5 bases; nucleotides outside the gene matches: 9. The sample comprised blood, either unsorted or a sorted T cell fraction (not recorded which). The clonotype comes from a female donor with ankylosing spondylitis or in good health (not recorded which). The chain has TRBV12-3 or TRBV12-4 and TRBJ1-2; TRBD1 matches 8 bases. The CDR3 DNA is TGTGCCAGCAACGACAGGGGCGGTGGGTATGGCTACACCTTC. It specifies CASNDRGGGYGYTF.